These T cell receptor beta chains were read from a single sample in a study of metastatic and nonmetastatic thyroid tumors. TCRdb re-clonotyped the PCR reads via MiXCR. The sample gives around 30,000 clones, roughly 23% of which show up once; roughly 15% is in the top ten. The sequencing input was blood. These receptors were obtained from a female donor with papillary thyroid cancer or a benign thyroid nodule (not recorded which). Some clones in this sample may be carry-over from other donors' samples. The CDR3 runs from the conserved cysteine through the conserved F or W. Fields, in order: clone size, V gene, J gene, D gene, CDR3 DNA, CDR3 protein. A D gene is named only where the DNA matches it firmly. Clone size is not always given. Where it is, it says once, few, many or a class for expanded clones.

NA	TRBV5-1	TRBJ2-7	TRBD1	TGCGCCAGCAGCTTAGATTCAGGGGGTAGTCCCTACGAGCAGTACTTC	CASSLDSGGSPYEQYF
many	TRBV11-3	TRBJ2-7	NA	TGTGCCAGCAGCTTAGCCCCCACAGGGTTCGAGCAGTACTTC	CASSLAPTGFEQYF
many	TRBV20-1	TRBJ1-3	NA	TGCAGTGCTTCCGACAGTTTTCGAAACACCATATATTTT	CSASDSFRNTIYF
NA	TRBV5-1	TRBJ2-3	NA	TGCGCCAGCTCCTTCGTGAGTACCGCAGTCGATACGCAGTATTTT	CASSFVSTAVDTQYF
few	TRBV27	TRBJ2-1	TRBD2	TGTGCCAGCAGCTCTCATCTAGCGGGAGGAGACAATGAGCAGTTCTTC	CASSSHLAGGDNEQFF
many	TRBV7-3	TRBJ2-5	NA	TGTGCCAGCAGCTTATCTGGGACTCTGGGGGAGACCCAGTACTTC	CASSLSGTLGETQYF
NA	TRBV6-1	TRBJ1-2	NA	TGTGCCAGCAGTTTCCGGTATTTGAGCTATGGCTACACCTTC	CASSFRYLSYGYTF
few	TRBV27	TRBJ2-7	NA	TGTGCCAGCGGTCTTAGATACGAGCAGTACTTC	CASGLRYEQYF
many	TRBV20-1	TRBJ2-3	TRBD2	TGCAGTGCTAGAGTAGCGGGAAGCACAGATACGCAGTATTTT	CSARVAGSTDTQYF
many	TRBV4-3	TRBJ1-4	TRBD1	TGCGCCAGCAGCCCTGGACAGGGCGGTGAAAAACTGTTTTTT	CASSPGQGGEKLFF
few	TRBV27	TRBJ2-2	NA	TGTGCCAGCAGTTTCGGGGATCGAGGAAACACCGGGGAGCTGTTTTTT	CASSFGDRGNTGELFF
many	TRBV5-1	TRBJ2-7	NA	TGCGCCAGCAGCTTATTGATAACCTACGAGCAGTACTTC	CASSLLITYEQYF
many	TRBV29-1	TRBJ1-1	NA	TGCAGCGTTGGTGGGGCAGTAATGAACACTGAAGCTTTCTTT	CSVGGAVMNTEAFF
NA	TRBV2	TRBJ2-1	NA	TGTGCCAGCAAACGGGAGAGTAGCAATGAGCAGTTCTTC	CASKRESSNEQFF
NA	TRBV7-2	TRBJ1-3	TRBD1	TGTGCCAGCGGACAGGGCTCTGGAAACACCATATATTTT	CASGQGSGNTIYF
NA	TRBV13	TRBJ2-1	NA	TGTGCCAGCATGGTCGGTGGCACGTCCTACAATGAGCAGTTCTTC	CASMVGGTSYNEQFF
NA	TRBV30	TRBJ1-2	NA	TGTGCCTGGTCTCAGGTGGCTGTCGGCTACACCTTC	CAWSQVAVGYTF
once	TRBV30	TRBJ1-2	NA	TGTGCCTGGAGTCAGGGTCTAAACTATGGCTACACCTTC	CAWSQGLNYGYTF
many	TRBV28	TRBJ1-1	NA	TGTGCCAGCAGTCCCAGGAGGGGAGCTGAAGCTTTCTTT	CASSPRRGAEAFF
many	TRBV5-5	TRBJ1-2	TRBD1	TGTGCCAGCAGCGTCGACAGGGTTAACTATGGCTACGCCTTC	CASSVDRVNYGYAF
NA	TRBV20-1	TRBJ1-2	NA	TGCAGTGCTAGAGATCACACCAAGTATGGCTACACCTTC	CSARDHTKYGYTF
medium-sized	TRBV27	TRBJ2-7	TRBD2	TGTGCCAGCACCCACGTAGCGGGGCCCTCCTACGAGCAGTACTTC	CASTHVAGPSYEQYF
many	TRBV27	TRBJ1-1	NA	TGTGCCAGCAGTTTAGGTCGAACGACTGAAGCTTTCTTT	CASSLGRTTEAFF
medium-sized	TRBV28	TRBJ2-7	TRBD2	TGTGCCAGCAGTTTATGGACTAGCGGGCCCTACGAGCAGTACTTC	CASSLWTSGPYEQYF
few	TRBV10-1	TRBJ2-7	NA	TGCGCCAGCAGTGAGGACAGTACCTACGAGCAGTACTTC	CASSEDSTYEQYF
NA	TRBV20-1	TRBJ2-1	TRBD1	TGCAGTGCCTCGGGACAGGGTAATGAGCAGTTCTTC	CSASGQGNEQFF
many	TRBV11-3	TRBJ2-7	NA	TGTGCCAGCAGCTTAGTCAGGTTCTACGAGCAGTACTTC	CASSLVRFYEQYF
many	TRBV7-9	TRBJ1-2	NA	TGTGCCAGCAGCTTAGAGGGGGAAGCCTATGGCTACACCTTC	CASSLEGEAYGYTF
few	TRBV7-2	TRBJ2-1	NA	TGTGCCAGCAGCAAAATCCACAATGAGCAGTTCTTC	CASSKIHNEQFF
many	TRBV13	TRBJ2-3	NA	TGTGCCAGCAGCTTAGCGGGAGACCCCACAGATACGCAGTATTTT	CASSLAGDPTDTQYF
many	TRBV4-1	TRBJ2-7	NA	TGCGCCAGCAGCCAAGATTGGGGTGGTCGGTACGAGCAGTACTTC	CASSQDWGGRYEQYF